This T cell receptor beta chain was recovered during a study of cytomegalovirus exposure and HLA in healthy donors. Primers for the PCR totalled 60 Vbeta and 13 Jbeta. Profiled with immunoSEQ multiplex PCR; TCRdb holds only in-frame clones, not every one. Among 150,000 to 200,000 clones listed, 65% to 85% were seen once. CDR1 is SGDLS, CDR2 YYNGEE, per germline. The CDR3 covers 13 residues. This clone was seen just once. A read error may account for a junction end that differs from germline. This sequence joins TRBV9 and TRBJ2-5; 9 bases are shared with TRBD2. Sequenced sample: PBMCs. The clonotype comes from a woman aged 40 to 50 in good health and CMV-seropositive. The CDR3 DNA follows: TGTGCCAGCAGCCTGAGCGGGGCGGGAGGGCCCCACTTC. Translating it yields CASSLSGAGGPHF.